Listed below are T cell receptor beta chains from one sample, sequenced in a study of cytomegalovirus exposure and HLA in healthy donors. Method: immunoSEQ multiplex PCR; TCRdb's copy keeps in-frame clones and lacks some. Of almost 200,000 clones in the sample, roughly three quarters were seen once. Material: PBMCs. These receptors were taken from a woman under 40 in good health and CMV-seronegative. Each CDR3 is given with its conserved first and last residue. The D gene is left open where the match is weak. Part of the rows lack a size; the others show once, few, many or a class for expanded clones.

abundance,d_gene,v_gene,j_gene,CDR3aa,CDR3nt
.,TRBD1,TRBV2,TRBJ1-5,CASSEGTGFNQPQHF,TGTGCCAGCAGTGAAGGGACAGGATTCAATCAGCCCCAGCATTTT
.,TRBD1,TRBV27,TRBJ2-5,CASSFPGGSGTQYF,TGTGCCAGCAGTTTCCCAGGGGGCTCTGGGACCCAGTACTTC
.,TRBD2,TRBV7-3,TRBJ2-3,CASRGLAGLGTQYF,TGTGCCAGCAGAGGACTAGCGGGGTTGGGTACGCAGTATTTT
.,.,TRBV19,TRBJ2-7,CASSIAQGFYEQYF,TGTGCCAGTAGTATCGCCCAGGGGTTCTACGAGCAGTACTTC
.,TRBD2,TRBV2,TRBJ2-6,CASNAGGDYGANVLTF,TGTGCCAGCAATGCGGGAGGGGACTATGGGGCCAACGTCCTGACTTTC
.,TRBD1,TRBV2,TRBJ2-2,CASTPQGMRTGELFF,TGTGCCAGCACACCACAGGGGATGCGAACCGGGGAGCTGTTTTTT
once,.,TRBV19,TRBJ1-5,CASTHREIQPQHF,TGTGCCAGTACTCACAGGGAGATTCAGCCCCAGCATTTT
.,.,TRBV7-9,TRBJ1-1,CASSLREGGTEAFF,TGTGCCAGCAGCTTAAGGGAGGGGGGAACTGAAGCTTTCTTT
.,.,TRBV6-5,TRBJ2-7,CASSYSSDYEQYF,TGTGCCAGCAGTTACTCGAGTGACTACGAGCAGTACTTC
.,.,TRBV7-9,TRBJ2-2,CASSSRSRGGTGELFF,TGTGCCAGCAGCTCCCGAAGCAGGGGTGGAACCGGGGAGCTGTTTTTT
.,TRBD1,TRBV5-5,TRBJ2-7,CASSPYETGYHEQYF,TGTGCCAGCAGCCCGTATGAGACAGGGTACCACGAGCAGTACTTC
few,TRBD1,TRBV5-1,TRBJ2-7,CASSSGTGGGEQYF,TGCGCCAGCAGCTCCGGGACAGGGGGCGGTGAGCAGTACTTC
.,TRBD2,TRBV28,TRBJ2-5,CASSLTSGGQETQYF,TGTGCCAGCAGTTTAACTAGCGGGGGCCAAGAGACCCAGTACTTC
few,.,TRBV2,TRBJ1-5,CASSGSSRSNQPQHF,TGTGCCAGCAGTGGGTCCTCGAGGAGCAATCAGCCCCAGCATTTT
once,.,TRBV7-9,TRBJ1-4,CASSAGFKLEKLFF,TGTGCCAGCAGCGCCGGGTTCAAGCTCGAAAAACTGTTTTTT
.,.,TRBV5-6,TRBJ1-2,CASSRTGTANYGYTF,TGTGCCAGCAGCCGAACAGGTACAGCTAACTATGGCTACACCTTC
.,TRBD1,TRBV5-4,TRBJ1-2,CASSGSPGQGEGGYTF,TGTGCCAGCAGCGGGTCTCCGGGACAGGGAGAGGGCGGCTACACCTTC
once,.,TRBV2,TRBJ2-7,CASSEQGIGYEQYF,TGTGCCAGCAGTGAACAGGGTATCGGGTACGAGCAGTACTTC
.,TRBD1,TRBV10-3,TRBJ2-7,CAISPGGGQGAREQYF,TGTGCCATCAGTCCCGGGGGTGGACAGGGGGCGCGGGAGCAGTACTTC
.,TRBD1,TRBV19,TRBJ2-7,CASSLGRQGGEQYF,TGTGCCAGTAGTCTAGGCCGACAGGGGGGCGAGCAGTACTTC
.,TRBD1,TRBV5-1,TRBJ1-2,CASSETGGSGYTF,TGCGCCAGCAGCGAAACAGGGGGCTCTGGCTACACCTTC
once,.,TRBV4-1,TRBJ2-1,CASSQVWASASSYNEQFF,TGCGCCAGCAGCCAAGTATGGGCTAGCGCGAGCTCCTACAATGAGCAGTTCTTC
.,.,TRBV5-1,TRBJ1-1,CASRGQSLEAFF,TGCGCCAGCCGAGGACAGAGTCTTGAAGCTTTCTTT
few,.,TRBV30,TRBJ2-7,CAWSPTVHEQYF,TGTGCCTGGAGTCCGACAGTCCACGAGCAGTACTTC
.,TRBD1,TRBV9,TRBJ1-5,CASSTGTGNQPQHF,TGTGCCAGCAGCACGGGGACAGGCAATCAGCCCCAGCATTTT
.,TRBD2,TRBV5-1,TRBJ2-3,CASSLVSYGLAGSTDTQYF,TGCGCCAGCAGCTTGGTTTCTTATGGACTAGCGGGGAGCACAGATACGCAGTATTTT
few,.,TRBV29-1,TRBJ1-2,CSVRPAALSTF,TGCAGCGTTCGGCCAGCGGCCCTCAGCACCTTC
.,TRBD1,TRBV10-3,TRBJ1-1,CAISKTGVDEAFF,TGTGCCATCAGCAAGACAGGGGTTGATGAAGCTTTCTTT
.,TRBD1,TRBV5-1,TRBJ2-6,CASSLDLQGAMSGANVLTF,TGCGCCAGCAGCTTGGATCTTCAGGGGGCGATGTCTGGGGCCAACGTCCTGACTTTC
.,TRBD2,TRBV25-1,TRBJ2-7,CASSDAGGRREQYF,TGTGCCAGCAGTGATGCCGGCGGGAGACGGGAGCAGTACTTC
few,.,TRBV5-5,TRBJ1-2,CASSPLNPNYGYTF,TGTGCCAGCAGCCCACTTAATCCCAACTATGGCTACACCTTC
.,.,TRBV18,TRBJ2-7,CASSPPSSYEQYF,TGTGCCAGCTCACCACCGAGCTCCTACGAGCAGTACTTC
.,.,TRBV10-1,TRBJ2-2,CASSGGTLNTGELFF,TGCGCCAGCAGTGGTGGGACTTTGAACACCGGGGAGCTGTTTTTT
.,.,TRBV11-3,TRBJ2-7,CASSRSGQGVYEQYF,TGTGCCAGCAGCCGGAGCGGGCAGGGAGTCTACGAGCAGTACTTC
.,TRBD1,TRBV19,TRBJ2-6,CASSIVGQGARGANVLTF,TGTGCCAGTAGTATAGTTGGACAGGGGGCGAGAGGGGCCAACGTCCTGACTTTC
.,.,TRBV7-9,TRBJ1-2,CASSLAAGPYGYTF,TGTGCCAGCAGCTTAGCAGCAGGGCCCTATGGCTACACCTTC
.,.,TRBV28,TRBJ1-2,CASSLVGPGDYGYTF,TGTGCCAGCAGTTTGGTTGGGCCAGGGGACTATGGCTACACCTTC
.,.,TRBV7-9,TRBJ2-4,CASSFDRAKNIQYF,TGTGCCAGCAGCTTTGACAGGGCCAAAAACATTCAGTACTTC
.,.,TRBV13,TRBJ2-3,CASSTLLGGLTQYF,TGTGCCAGCAGTACCCTGTTGGGAGGTCTTACGCAGTATTTT
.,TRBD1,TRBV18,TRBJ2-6,CASSPDRATSGANVLTF,TGTGCCAGCTCACCGGACAGGGCGACCTCTGGGGCCAACGTCCTGACTTTC
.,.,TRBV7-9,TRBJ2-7,CASSPPLPVYEQYF,TGTGCCAGCAGCCCCCCCCTCCCGGTCTACGAGCAGTACTTC
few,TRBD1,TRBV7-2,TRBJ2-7,CASTPTVPGTGGYEQYF,TGTGCCAGCACCCCGACAGTTCCCGGGACAGGGGGCTACGAGCAGTACTTC
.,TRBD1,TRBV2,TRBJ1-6,CASTLTGEANSPLHF,TGTGCCAGCACCCTAACAGGGGAGGCTAATTCACCCCTCCACTTT
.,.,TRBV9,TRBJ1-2,CASSPEAGGRSYGYTF,TGTGCCAGCAGCCCAGAGGCGGGGGGTCGGAGCTATGGCTACACCTTC
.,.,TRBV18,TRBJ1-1,CASSQGPNTEAFF,TGTGCCAGCTCACAGGGGCCGAACACTGAAGCTTTCTTT